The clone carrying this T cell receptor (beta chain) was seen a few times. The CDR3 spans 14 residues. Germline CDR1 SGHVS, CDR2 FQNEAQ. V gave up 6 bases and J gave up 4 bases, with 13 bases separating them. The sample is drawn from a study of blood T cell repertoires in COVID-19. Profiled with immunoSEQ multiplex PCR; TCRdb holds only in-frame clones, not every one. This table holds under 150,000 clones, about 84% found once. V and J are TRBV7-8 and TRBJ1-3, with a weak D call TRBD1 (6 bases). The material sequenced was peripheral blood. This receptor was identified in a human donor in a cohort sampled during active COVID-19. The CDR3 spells CASSFRGNGNTIYF. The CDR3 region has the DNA TGTGCCAGCAGTTTCAGGGGTAACGGAAACACCATATATTTT.